The T cell receptor beta chain under discussion was sequenced for a study of OX40 agonist ivuxolimab in advanced cancers. Sequenced by immunoSEQ multiplex PCR; TCRdb stores in-frame clones only, minus some. Among around 53,000 clones, over 80% were seen once, and the ten largest hold about 0.65%. In germline, CDR1 is SGDLS, CDR2 YYNGEE. Trimming took off 3 bases at V and 5 bases at J, with 15 bases between the two ends. This CDR3 spans 15 amino acids. The sequence derives from an adult with an advanced solid tumor such as melanoma, head and neck, liver or kidney cancer. The chain combines TRBV9 with TRBJ2-1; tentatively, D is TRBD1 or TRBD2 (5 bases each). The material was CD4+ or CD8+ T cells sorted from blood, obtained in a trial of the OX40 agonist ivuxolimab. In DNA, the CDR3 is TGTGCCAGCAGCGAAATGGGGGATCGCCACAATGAGCAGTTCTTC. Translation: CASSEMGDRHNEQFF.